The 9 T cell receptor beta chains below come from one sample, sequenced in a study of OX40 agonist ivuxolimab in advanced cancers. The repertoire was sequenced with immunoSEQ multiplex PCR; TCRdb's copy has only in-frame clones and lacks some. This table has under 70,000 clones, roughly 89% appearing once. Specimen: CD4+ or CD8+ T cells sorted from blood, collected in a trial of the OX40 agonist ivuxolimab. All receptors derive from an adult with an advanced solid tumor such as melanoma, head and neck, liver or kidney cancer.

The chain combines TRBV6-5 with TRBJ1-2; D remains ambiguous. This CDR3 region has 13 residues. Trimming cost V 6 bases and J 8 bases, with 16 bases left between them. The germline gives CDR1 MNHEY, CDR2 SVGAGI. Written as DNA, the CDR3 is TGTGCCAGCAGAGGCACAAGGCGTGGGGGCTACACCTTC. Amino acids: CASRGTRRGGYTF.

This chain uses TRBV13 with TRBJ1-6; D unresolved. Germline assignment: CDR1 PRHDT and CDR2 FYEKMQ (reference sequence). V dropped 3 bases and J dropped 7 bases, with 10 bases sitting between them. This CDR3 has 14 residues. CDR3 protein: CASSFPGSNSPLHF. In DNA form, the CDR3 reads TGTGCCAGCAGCTTTCCCGGTTCCAATTCACCCCTCCACTTT.

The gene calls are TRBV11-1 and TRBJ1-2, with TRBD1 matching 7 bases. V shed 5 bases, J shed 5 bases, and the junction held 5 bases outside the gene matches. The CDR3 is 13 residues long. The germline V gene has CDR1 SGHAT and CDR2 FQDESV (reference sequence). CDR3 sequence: CASSPDREYGYTF. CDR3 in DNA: TGTGCCAGCAGCCCCGACAGGGAATATGGCTACACCTTC.

CDR3 sequence (DNA): TGCAGCGTTGAGAAAGGGGCCAGGGAGACCCAGTACTTC. Its protein product is CSVEKGARETQYF. This sequence joins TRBV29-1 and TRBJ2-5; TRBD1 might be the D (5 bases). The CDR3 length is 13 residues. Germline CDR1 SQVTM, CDR2 ANQGSEA. V was cut by 3 bases and J by 5 bases, with 13 bases left in between.

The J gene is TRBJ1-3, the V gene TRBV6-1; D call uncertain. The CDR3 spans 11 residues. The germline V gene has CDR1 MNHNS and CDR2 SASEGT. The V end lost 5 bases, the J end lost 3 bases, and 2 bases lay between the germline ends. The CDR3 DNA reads TGTGCCAGCAGTCTTGGAAACACCATATATTTT. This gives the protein CASSLGNTIYF.

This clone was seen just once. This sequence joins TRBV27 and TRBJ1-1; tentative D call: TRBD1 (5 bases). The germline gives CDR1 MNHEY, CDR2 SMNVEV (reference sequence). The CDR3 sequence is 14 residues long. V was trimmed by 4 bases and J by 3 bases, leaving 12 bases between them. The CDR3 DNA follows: TGTGCCAGCAGTTCTAGGACAACCCACACTGAAGCTTTCTTT. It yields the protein CASSSRTTHTEAFF.

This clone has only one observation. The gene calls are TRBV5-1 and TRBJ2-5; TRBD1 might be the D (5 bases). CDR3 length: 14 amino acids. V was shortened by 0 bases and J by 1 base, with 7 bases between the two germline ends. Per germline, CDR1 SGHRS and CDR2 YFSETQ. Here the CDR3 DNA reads TGCGCCAGCAGCTTGGGGGGCCCCCAAGAGACCCAGTACTTC. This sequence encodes CASSLGGPQETQYF.

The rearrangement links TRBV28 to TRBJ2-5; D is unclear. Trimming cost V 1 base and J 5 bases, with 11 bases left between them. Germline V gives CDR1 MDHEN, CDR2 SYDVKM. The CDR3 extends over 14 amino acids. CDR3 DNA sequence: TGTGCCAGCAGTTTATATTGGGCTGGCGAGACCCAGTACTTC. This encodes CASSLYWAGETQYF. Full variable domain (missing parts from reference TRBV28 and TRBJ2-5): DVKVTQSSRYLVKRTGEKVFLECVQDMDHENMFWYRQDPGLGLRLIYFSYDVKMKEKGDIPEGYSVSREKKERFSLILESASTNQTSMYLCASSLYWAGETQYFGPGTRLLVL.

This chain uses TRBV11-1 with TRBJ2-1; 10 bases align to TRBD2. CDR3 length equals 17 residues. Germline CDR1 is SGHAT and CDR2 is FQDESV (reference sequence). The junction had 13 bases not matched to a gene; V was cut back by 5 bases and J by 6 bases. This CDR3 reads CASSPRGRAGGLNEQFF. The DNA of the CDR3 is TGTGCCAGCAGCCCTAGAGGCCGAGCGGGAGGGCTCAATGAGCAGTTCTTC.